The present T cell receptor (beta chain) was sequenced within a study of blood T cell repertoires in COVID-19. Study-level background: Some COVID-19 samples were acute and others convalescent; all came from the United States, Italy and Spain. PBMCs, B-cell-depleted T cells, or T cells were the source of the cDNA or gDNA that made up the material.

Original processing notes: Using reference gene primer amplification, nucleated cell counts were estimated. TCRdb's copy holds only in-frame clones and misses some; the assay was immunoSEQ multiplex PCR. From that table come the V and J calls and clone size; the DNA was used to work out D and trimming. The sample has around 220,000 clones; 70% to 90% are singletons. The sequence was obtained from a woman at least 80 years old with acute or convalescent COVID-19. The sequencing sample was made of peripheral blood.

In nucleotides, the CDR3 is TGTGCCAGCAGCGAGGCCTACGAGCAGTACTTC. Its translation is CASSEAYEQYF. V is TRBV7-9 and J is TRBJ2-7; D remains ambiguous. The germline CDR1 and CDR2 sequences are SEHNR and FQNEAQ (reference sequence). V was trimmed by 5 bases and J by 2 bases, leaving 4 bases between them. There are 11 residues in the CDR3.